Listed below are T cell receptor beta chains from one sample, sequenced in a study of beta chain features in type 1 diabetes. Only in-frame clones appear in the TCRdb table, and some are missing; sequencing was by immunoSEQ multiplex PCR. The top ten hold just under 0.04% of the sample, which has about 660,000 clones, 11% to 15% seen once. The sequenced sample was naive CD4+ T cells from blood. These receptors were obtained from a man between 18 and 35 years old with type 1 diabetes. Both conserved end residues are part of each CDR3. D genes are given only for firm matches. Size is omitted from some rows. Given values are once, few, many or a class for expanded clones.

TGCAGTGCTACCCTCCGGGAAAAACTGTTTTTT	CSATLREKLFF	TRBV20-1	-	-	TRBJ1-4
TGTGCCAGCAGGCCAGGTTCTCGAAACACCATATATTTT	CASRPGSRNTIYF	TRBV2	-	few	TRBJ1-3
TGTGCCAGCAGCCCTAGGACTAGCGGCACAGATACGCAGTATTTT	CASSPRTSGTDTQYF	TRBV6-6	TRBD2	few	TRBJ2-3
TGTGCCAGCAGTGAACTTCAGTTTCTCGGCTACAATGAGCAGTTCTTC	CASSELQFLGYNEQFF	TRBV6-1	-	few	TRBJ2-1
TGTGCCAGTGGCAGGATGAACACTGAAGCTTTCTTT	CASGRMNTEAFF	TRBV19	-	few	TRBJ1-1
TGTGCCAGCAGTTCCGGGCCCCGTGCCCCCCTCCACTTT	CASSSGPRAPLHF	TRBV6-5	-	few	TRBJ1-6
TGTGCTAGTGGGACAGGGGGCGCGACCTACGAGCAGTACTTC	CASGTGGATYEQYF	TRBV13	TRBD1	-	TRBJ2-7
TGTGCCAGCAGGACCGGAGTTCAGCCCCAGCATTTT	CASRTGVQPQHF	TRBV2	-	-	TRBJ1-5
TGTGCCAGCAGTGTACAGGAGAGCACTGAAGCTTTCTTT	CASSVQESTEAFF	TRBV2	-	few	TRBJ1-1
TGTGCCAGCAGCTTATCCCACGGGGGGGTGAATGAGCAGTTCTTC	CASSLSHGGVNEQFF	TRBV7-3	TRBD2	-	TRBJ2-1
TGCGCCAGCAGCTCTTACAGGGGGCTGAGCAATGAGCAGTTCTTC	CASSSYRGLSNEQFF	TRBV5-1	TRBD1	few	TRBJ2-1
TGCGCCAGCAACCGCGGGCAGGGCACAGATACGCAGTATTTT	CASNRGQGTDTQYF	TRBV5-1	-	few	TRBJ2-3
TGCAGTGCGGCCCAGGGAAACACCATATATTTT	CSAAQGNTIYF	TRBV20-1	-	few	TRBJ1-3
TGTGCCATCAGCCGATCTCAGGGGGCTGCAGATACGCAGTATTTT	CAISRSQGAADTQYF	TRBV10-3	TRBD1	few	TRBJ2-3
TGTGCCATCAGTGAGTTACTCACAGATACGCAGTATTTT	CAISELLTDTQYF	TRBV10-3	-	few	TRBJ2-3
TGTGCCAGCAGTTACCGGGTGGGAGTGGGTGAGCAGTTCTTC	CASSYRVGVGEQFF	TRBV28	-	few	TRBJ2-1
TGTGCCAGCAGCCGAACGTATACCAACTATGGCTACACCTTC	CASSRTYTNYGYTF	TRBV7-6	-	few	TRBJ1-2
TGTGCCAGCAGAAATCGAGGGAACACTGAAGCTTTCTTT	CASRNRGNTEAFF	TRBV2	-	-	TRBJ1-1
TGTGCCAGCAGCTCGACAGGGCTTGCAGATACGCAGTATTTT	CASSSTGLADTQYF	TRBV7-3	TRBD1	few	TRBJ2-3
TGTGCCTGGAGTGCCCGCGGGGATCAGCCCCAGCATTTT	CAWSARGDQPQHF	TRBV30	-	few	TRBJ1-5
TGTGCCAGCTCACCGTATACAGGACAGCAAGAGACCCAGTACTTC	CASSPYTGQQETQYF	TRBV18	-	once	TRBJ2-5
TGTGCCAGCAGTTACTCGGCTGTCGCAGATACGCAGTATTTT	CASSYSAVADTQYF	TRBV6-5	-	-	TRBJ2-3
TGCAGTGCTAGAGTTTCGCTGGGGCAGTTCTTC	CSARVSLGQFF	TRBV20-1	-	few	TRBJ2-1
TGTGCCAGCAGTTACAGGAATTGGGGTTCACCCCTCCACTTT	CASSYRNWGSPLHF	TRBV6-5	-	-	TRBJ1-6
TGCGCCAGCAGCTCCGGAGAAGCCGAGGAGACCCAGTACTTC	CASSSGEAEETQYF	TRBV5-1	-	few	TRBJ2-5
TGTGCCAGCAGCCGGAACCCCGGGAATTATAATGAAAAACTGTTTTTT	CASSRNPGNYNEKLFF	TRBV28	-	few	TRBJ1-4
TGCAGCGTCCAGGGACTGAATGGCTACACCTTC	CSVQGLNGYTF	TRBV29-1	-	few	TRBJ1-2
TGTGCCTGGAGTGTCGGTAGGGTCCCTATCTCTGGAAACACCATATATTTT	CAWSVGRVPISGNTIYF	TRBV30	-	-	TRBJ1-3
TGTGCCAGCAGCGACCTAGCGGAGAGCTACGAGCAGTACTTC	CASSDLAESYEQYF	TRBV7-2	TRBD2	-	TRBJ2-7
TGCGCCAGCAGCCAAGGAGGGTCTTCCTATGGCTACACCTTC	CASSQGGSSYGYTF	TRBV4-1	-	-	TRBJ1-2
TGTGCCAGCAGCGCCCGGAGCGGGACTTCCTACGAGCAGTACTTC	CASSARSGTSYEQYF	TRBV2	TRBD2	-	TRBJ2-7
TGTGCCAGCAGCTTGCCGGGACGAGTAAGCCATGAAAAACTGTTTTTT	CASSLPGRVSHEKLFF	TRBV7-9	-	few	TRBJ1-4
TGTGCCAGCAGTTCCCCGGGACAAAACACAGATACGCAGTATTTT	CASSSPGQNTDTQYF	TRBV28	-	-	TRBJ2-3
TGCGCCAGCAGCCGAGGGCTTGAGACCGGGGAGCTGTTTTTT	CASSRGLETGELFF	TRBV4-1	-	-	TRBJ2-2
TGTGCCAGCAGCTCCGGACAGTTCGGAACAGATACGCAGTATTTT	CASSSGQFGTDTQYF	TRBV5-4	-	few	TRBJ2-3
TGTGCCAGCAGCTCGGCGGAGGAGACCCAGTACTTC	CASSSAEETQYF	TRBV7-2	-	-	TRBJ2-5
TGTGCCTGGAGTGTACAGGAGGGGCAGCCCCAGCATTTT	CAWSVQEGQPQHF	TRBV30	-	few	TRBJ1-5
TGTGCCAGCAGCTTATGGACAGGGAAGGCAGATACGCAGTATTTT	CASSLWTGKADTQYF	TRBV7-2	TRBD1	-	TRBJ2-3
TGTGCCAGCACCTCTCTGGGGGAGACCCAGTACTTC	CASTSLGETQYF	TRBV6-6	-	-	TRBJ2-5
TGTGCCAGCAGCCAAGAGGGAGTCGGAGGGTATGGCTACACCTTC	CASSQEGVGGYGYTF	TRBV4-2	-	once	TRBJ1-2
TGTGCCAGCAGCTTCTGGGGCAGGGGAGGTACCGGGGAGCTGTTTTTT	CASSFWGRGGTGELFF	TRBV7-2	-	few	TRBJ2-2
TGCAGCGTTGAGAGTGGGTACGGCGGGGAGCTGTTTTTT	CSVESGYGGELFF	TRBV29-1	-	-	TRBJ2-2
TGTGCCAGCAGCCTTAGGGGGGAGACTAGCGGGAGGCTCAATGAGCAGTTCTTC	CASSLRGETSGRLNEQFF	TRBV9	TRBD2	-	TRBJ2-1
TGTGCCAGCTCACGGGCGACTAATGAAAAACTGTTTTTT	CASSRATNEKLFF	TRBV18	-	-	TRBJ1-4
TGCGCCAGCAGCCCTCGAGGAGGGAAGGCGGTGGATGAGCAGTTCTTC	CASSPRGGKAVDEQFF	TRBV4-1	-	few	TRBJ2-1